This entry features one T cell receptor (beta chain) sequence. A much larger clone lies a single base off, so this may be a read error. Naive CD8 libraries came from approximately 20,000 to 1,000,000 sorted cells with 10%, 30% or 50% RNA. A CD8+CD4-CCR7+CD45RA+ gate was used to sort naive CD8 T cells. Bulk TCR libraries were made with methods that had been previously described and with listed TCR primers. TCRdb passed the PCR reads through MiXCR, listing each CDR3 protein once. The data contain about 630,000 distinct CDR3 sequences, less than 30% of them singletons. These data belong to a study of molecular identifiers for immune sequencing clone quantification. The V end lost 4 bases, the J end lost 9 bases, and 14 bases lay between the germline ends. The germline V gene encodes CDR1 SGHDT and CDR2 YYEEEE. The CDR3 totals 13 residues.

The clonotype comes from a human donor in good health. Some libraries in this study had Jurkat cell RNA spiked in. The sample consisted of naive CD8+ T cells from blood, with Jurkat cell RNA spiked in. Subset indicated: FACS-sorted CD8+CD4-CCR7+CD45RA+ naive T cells. The rearrangement uses TRBV5-6 and TRBJ2-4; D may be TRBD1 (5 bases). In DNA, the CDR3 is TGTGCCAGCAGCGATGCAGGGTCAGCCATTCAGTACTTC. As protein: CASSDAGSAIQYF.